Listed below are T cell receptor beta chains from one sample, sequenced in a study of T cell responses to AZD1222 COVID-19 vaccine. TCRdb keeps only in-frame clones here, not all; method: immunoSEQ multiplex PCR. Of 100,000 to 120,000 clones listed, around 84% are singletons. This sample comprised peripheral blood, obtained on day 0 of AZD1222 vaccination. All receptors derive from an adult in good health. The CDR3 runs from the conserved cysteine through the conserved F or W. Fields, in order: V gene, clone size, D gene, J gene, CDR3 DNA, CDR3 protein. The D gene is left open where the match is weak. The listing skips clone size in some rows; elsewhere it reads once, few, many or a size class.

TRBV7-2,NA,NA,TRBJ1-4,TGTGCCAGCAGCTTAGCGGGGGGTAGAACTAATGAAAAACTGTTTTTT,CASSLAGGRTNEKLFF
TRBV7-2,NA,NA,TRBJ2-3,TGTGCCAGCAGCTCCCAAGGTGGCAGACGCACAGATACGCAGTATTTT,CASSSQGGRRTDTQYF
TRBV6-5,NA,TRBD1,TRBJ2-7,TGTGCCAGCACCCACGACAGGGACTACGAGCAGTACTTC,CASTHDRDYEQYF
TRBV5-1,NA,TRBD1,TRBJ2-7,TGCGCCAGCAGCGCGTCCCGGGACAGAGGGGGTTCCTACGAGCAGTACTTC,CASSASRDRGGSYEQYF
TRBV7-9,few,NA,TRBJ2-1,TGTGCCAGCAGCTTGCGTTTGGGCGATGAGCAGTTCTTC,CASSLRLGDEQFF
TRBV15,once,NA,TRBJ2-7,TGTGCCACCAGCACAAGAAACAGGGTGGCCTACGAGCAGTACTTC,CATSTRNRVAYEQYF
TRBV14,NA,TRBD2,TRBJ2-1,TGTGCCAGCAGCCGTATAGGCGGGGGGACCGAATACAATGAGCAGTTCTTC,CASSRIGGGTEYNEQFF
TRBV7-9,NA,TRBD1,TRBJ2-7,TGTGCCAGCAGCCCGGGACAGGGGGCGTTGGGTACGTTCGTCGAGCAGTACTTC,CASSPGQGALGTFVEQYF
TRBV5-6,NA,NA,TRBJ1-5,TGTGCCAGCAGCTTGTCAGGGGTGGGCAATCAGCCCCAGCATTTT,CASSLSGVGNQPQHF
TRBV30,NA,TRBD2,TRBJ2-3,TGTGCCTGGAGTCCCGGACTAGCGGGGGGCACAGATACGCAGTATTTT,CAWSPGLAGGTDTQYF
TRBV20-1,NA,TRBD1,TRBJ2-7,TGCAGTGCTAGTGGACAGGGTGGGTACTACGAGCAGTACTTC,CSASGQGGYYEQYF
TRBV3-1/TRBV3-2,NA,NA,TRBJ2-2,TGTGCCAGCAGCCAGACCGGGGAGCTGTTTTTT,CASSQTGELFF
TRBV7-9,NA,NA,TRBJ1-1,TGTGCCAGCAGCCCTCAGGTAACAGCGAACACTGAAGCTTTCTTT,CASSPQVTANTEAFF
TRBV28,NA,NA,TRBJ1-4,TGTGCCAGCAGTTTATACATCACAGGGACTAATGAAAAACTGTTTTTT,CASSLYITGTNEKLFF
TRBV6-5,NA,NA,TRBJ1-5,TGTGCCAGCAGTTATAAAACTGGGGGTCACCAGCCCCAGCATTTT,CASSYKTGGHQPQHF
TRBV11-2,NA,TRBD2,TRBJ2-7,TGTGCCAGCAGCTTAAGCGGGACGGAGAGCTCCTACGAGCAGTACTTC,CASSLSGTESSYEQYF
TRBV10-3,NA,NA,TRBJ1-1,TGTGCCATCAGTGAGACAGGGTTCGGCACTGAAGCTTTCTTT,CAISETGFGTEAFF
TRBV7-3,NA,NA,TRBJ1-6,TGTGCCAGCAGCCCATCCGGGAGTGTAGTGACACCCCTCCACTTT,CASSPSGSVVTPLHF
TRBV6-2/TRBV6-3,NA,TRBD1,TRBJ1-5,TGTGCCAGCAGTGACAGGGCCAATCAGCCCCAGCATTTT,CASSDRANQPQHF
TRBV13,once,NA,TRBJ2-1,TGTGCCAGCAGCTTAGGCCGGGGTGAGCAGTTCTTC,CASSLGRGEQFF
TRBV4-1,NA,NA,TRBJ1-2,TGCGCCAGCAGCCAAGCGTCCGGAAATTTCGGCTACACCTTC,CASSQASGNFGYTF
TRBV7-2,NA,NA,TRBJ1-5,TGTGCCAGCAGCTTAGTTGCAGGAAGCAATCAGCCCCAGCATTTT,CASSLVAGSNQPQHF
TRBV5-4,NA,NA,TRBJ1-6,TGTGCCAGCAGACTAGATAATTCACCCCTCCACTTT,CASRLDNSPLHF
TRBV7-9,NA,NA,TRBJ1-2,TGTGCCAGCAGCTTAAATTGGGGCTATGGCTACACCTTC,CASSLNWGYGYTF
TRBV5-1,NA,NA,TRBJ1-5,TGCGCCAGCAGCCGGGGTCCAGGGGAGGTTGGGCAGCCCCAGCATTTT,CASSRGPGEVGQPQHF
TRBV6-6,NA,TRBD1,TRBJ2-6,TGTGCCAGCAGTCGACAGGGAAAAGGTGGGGCCAACGTCCTGACTTTC,CASSRQGKGGANVLTF
TRBV7-2,once,NA,TRBJ2-7,TGTGCCAGCAGCTTACGGTTGGGCGGAATCTCCTACGAGCAGTACTTC,CASSLRLGGISYEQYF
TRBV29-1,NA,TRBD2,TRBJ2-5,TGCAGCGTTGGTCGAGCGGGGGGCCAAGAGACCCAGTACTTC,CSVGRAGGQETQYF
TRBV5-1,NA,NA,TRBJ2-1,TGCGCCAGCGGCCTCGGGGGGCTAGTCGTCGATGAGCAGTTCTTC,CASGLGGLVVDEQFF
TRBV28,NA,NA,TRBJ1-1,TGTGCCAGCAGTCCCCCGGGGTTGTACACTGAAGCTTTCTTT,CASSPPGLYTEAFF
TRBV5-1,NA,NA,TRBJ2-1,TGCGCCAGCAGCTTGGACAGGGCCCTCAATGAGCAGTTCTTC,CASSLDRALNEQFF
TRBV5-1,NA,NA,TRBJ1-2,TGCGCCAGCAGCCGCACAGGGATCTATGGCTACACCTTC,CASSRTGIYGYTF
TRBV2,NA,TRBD2,TRBJ2-1,TGTGCCAGCAGTGCGGGACTAGCGGGACCGAGAGCCAATGAGCAGTTCTTC,CASSAGLAGPRANEQFF
TRBV20-1,NA,TRBD2,TRBJ2-5,TGCAGTGCTAGTATCAGTAGCGGGGGGTCGGGGACCCAGTACTTC,CSASISSGGSGTQYF
TRBV30,many,TRBD1,TRBJ1-5,TGTGCCTGGAGTGTACAAGGGACAGGCGGTCAGCCCCAGCATTTT,CAWSVQGTGGQPQHF
TRBV6-5,few,NA,TRBJ1-1,TGTGCCAGCATGTGGGGACGGAGTGAAGCTTTCTTT,CASMWGRSEAFF
TRBV10-3,NA,NA,TRBJ1-3,TGTGCCATCAGTGAAGGGTTTGGAAACACCATATATTTT,CAISEGFGNTIYF
TRBV5-1,NA,TRBD1,TRBJ1-1,TGCGCCAGCAGCTCCGGGACAGGGATCACTGAAGCTTTCTTT,CASSSGTGITEAFF
TRBV5-1,NA,NA,TRBJ1-6,TGCGCCAGCAGCTTAGAGGTTGGTAATTCACCCCTCCACTTT,CASSLEVGNSPLHF
TRBV7-7,NA,NA,TRBJ2-2,TGTGCCAGCAGCGGGGGCTCTGACACCGGGGAGCTGTTTTTT,CASSGGSDTGELFF
TRBV5-1,NA,TRBD1,TRBJ2-2,TGCGCCAGCAGCGGGACAGGGATAACCGGGGAGCTGTTTTTT,CASSGTGITGELFF
TRBV4-2,NA,TRBD2,TRBJ2-3,TGTGCCAGCAGCCCTACGGGACTAGCGGGGGGCCTAGGAGATACGCAGTATTTT,CASSPTGLAGGLGDTQYF
TRBV14,NA,TRBD1,TRBJ2-1,TGTGCCAGCAGCCGAGTTTTAGGGACAGGCACCAATGAGCAGTTCTTC,CASSRVLGTGTNEQFF
TRBV7-2,once,NA,TRBJ1-2,TGTGCCAGCAGCCTCACTCCCGAAAACAGGCTTGGCTACACCTTC,CASSLTPENRLGYTF
TRBV10-2,NA,NA,TRBJ1-2,TGCGCCAGCAGTGAAAGGCTAGCGGGGGACTATGGCTACACCTTC,CASSERLAGDYGYTF
TRBV7-2,NA,NA,TRBJ1-4,TGTGCCAGCAAGGGGGGACCAACTAATGAAAAACTGTTTTTT,CASKGGPTNEKLFF
TRBV7-2,NA,TRBD1,TRBJ1-3,TGTGCCAGCAACCCGGGACAGGGTTATGGAAACACCATATATTTT,CASNPGQGYGNTIYF
TRBV7-9,NA,NA,TRBJ1-1,TGTGCCAGCAGCTTAGCACAGGGAGGCGACACTGAAGCTTTCTTT,CASSLAQGGDTEAFF
TRBV2,NA,NA,TRBJ2-7,TGTGCCACTTCACCCTCGGGATCCTACGAGCAGTACTTC,CATSPSGSYEQYF
TRBV10-1,few,NA,TRBJ2-7,TGCGCCAGCGGGGACGGAAACAGACACGAGCAGTACTTC,CASGDGNRHEQYF
TRBV5-1,NA,NA,TRBJ1-2,TGCGCCAGCAGCTCCTCCGGGACCCTCGTTAGTGGCTACACCTTC,CASSSSGTLVSGYTF
TRBV5-4,NA,TRBD2,TRBJ2-3,TGTGCCAGCAGCTCGAGAGCGGGGGGGCGGGGGTCAGATACGCAGTATTTT,CASSSRAGGRGSDTQYF
TRBV3-1/TRBV3-2,NA,NA,TRBJ2-3,TGTGCCAGCAGCTCGCGTGTGGGTTCAGATACGCAGTATTTT,CASSSRVGSDTQYF
TRBV28,NA,NA,TRBJ1-5,TGTGCCAGCACACTCTGGGGGGAGAGCAATCAGCCCCAGCATTTT,CASTLWGESNQPQHF
TRBV5-5,NA,NA,TRBJ2-2,TGTGCCAGCAGCTCAGACGGACATCGCCGGGTGACCGGGGAGCTGTTTTTT,CASSSDGHRRVTGELFF
TRBV28,NA,TRBD1,TRBJ1-6,TGTGCCAGCAGTTTAGGGACAGGGGAGGGCTCACCCCTCCACTTT,CASSLGTGEGSPLHF
TRBV28,NA,TRBD2,TRBJ2-1,TGTGCCAGCAGTTTTGGGGGGGGCTACAATGAGCAGTTCTTC,CASSFGGGYNEQFF
TRBV7-7,NA,TRBD1,TRBJ2-5,TGTGCCAGCAGCCCAGGGACAGGGGTCCAGCAAGAGACCCAGTACTTC,CASSPGTGVQQETQYF